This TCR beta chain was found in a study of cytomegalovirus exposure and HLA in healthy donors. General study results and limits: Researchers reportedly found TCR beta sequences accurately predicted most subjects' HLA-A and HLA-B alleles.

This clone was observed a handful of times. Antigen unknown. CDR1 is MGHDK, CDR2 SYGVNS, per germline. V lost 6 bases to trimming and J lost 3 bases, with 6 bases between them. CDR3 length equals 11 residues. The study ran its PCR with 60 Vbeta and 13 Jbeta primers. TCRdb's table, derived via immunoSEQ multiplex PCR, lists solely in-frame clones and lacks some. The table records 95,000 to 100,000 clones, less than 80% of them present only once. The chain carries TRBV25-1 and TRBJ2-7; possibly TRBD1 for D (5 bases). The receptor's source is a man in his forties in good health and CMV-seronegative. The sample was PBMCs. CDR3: CASRDNYEQYF. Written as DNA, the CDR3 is TGTGCCAGCAGGGACAACTACGAGCAGTACTTC.